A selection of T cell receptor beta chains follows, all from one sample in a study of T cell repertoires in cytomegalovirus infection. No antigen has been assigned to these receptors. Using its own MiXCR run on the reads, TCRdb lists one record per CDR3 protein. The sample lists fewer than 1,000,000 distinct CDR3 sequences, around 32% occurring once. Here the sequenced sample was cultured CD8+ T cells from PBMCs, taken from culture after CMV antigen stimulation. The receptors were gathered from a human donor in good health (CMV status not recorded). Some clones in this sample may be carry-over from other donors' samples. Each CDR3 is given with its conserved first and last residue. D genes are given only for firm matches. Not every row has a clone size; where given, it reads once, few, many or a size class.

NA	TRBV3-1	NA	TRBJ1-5	CASSQGFPEDSNQPQHF	TGTGCCAGCAGCCAAGGTTTTCCGGAGGATAGCAATCAGCCCCAGCATTTT
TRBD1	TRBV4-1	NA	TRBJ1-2	CASSHGTGSAGYTF	TGCGCCAGCAGCCATGGGACAGGCTCTGCTGGCTACACCTTC
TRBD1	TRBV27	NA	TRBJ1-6	CASSLPGGPLHF	TGTGCCAGCAGTTTACCAGGGGGGCCCCTCCACTTT
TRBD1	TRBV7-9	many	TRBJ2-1	CASSSTGYNEQFF	TGTGCCAGCAGCTCGACAGGGTACAATGAGCAGTTCTTC
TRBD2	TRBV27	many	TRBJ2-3	CASSLSGGLVDTQYF	TGTGCCAGCAGTTTAAGCGGGGGGTTAGTAGATACGCAGTATTTT
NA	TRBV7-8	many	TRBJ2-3	CASSLEGYSTDTQYF	TGTGCCAGCAGCTTAGAAGGGTATAGCACAGATACGCAGTATTTT
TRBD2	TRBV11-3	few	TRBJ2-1	CASSGLAGTPYNEQFF	TGTGCCAGCAGCGGACTAGCGGGGACACCCTACAATGAGCAGTTCTTC
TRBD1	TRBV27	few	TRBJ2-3	CASSFSRTGGFTDTQYF	TGTGCCAGCAGTTTTTCCCGGACAGGGGGCTTCACAGATACGCAGTATTTT
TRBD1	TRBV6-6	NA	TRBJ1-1	CAGSTPTGPDTEAFF	TGTGCCGGCAGTACCCCGACAGGGCCGGACACTGAAGCTTTCTTT
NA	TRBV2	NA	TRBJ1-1	CARLPSMNTEAFF	TGTGCCAGGTTACCATCAATGAACACTGAAGCTTTCTTT
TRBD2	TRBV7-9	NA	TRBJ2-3	CASSFPSGGTPSTDTQYF	TGTGCCAGCAGCTTTCCTAGCGGGGGGACCCCTAGCACAGATACGCAGTATTTT
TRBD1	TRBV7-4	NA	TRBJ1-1	CASSLLDRVNTEAFF	TGTGCCAGCAGCCTCTTGGACAGGGTGAACACTGAAGCTTTCTTT
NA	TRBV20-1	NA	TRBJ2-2	CSAIGLAAKVNTGELFF	TGCAGTGCTATCGGGCTAGCAGCGAAAGTAAACACCGGGGAGCTGTTTTTT
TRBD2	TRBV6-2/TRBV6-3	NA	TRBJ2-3	CASSYGGGLDTQYF	TGTGCCAGCAGTTATGGCGGGGGGTTAGATACGCAGTATTTT
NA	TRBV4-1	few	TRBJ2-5	CASSQESTDQETQYF	TGCGCCAGCAGCCAAGAATCCACCGACCAAGAGACCCAGTACTTC
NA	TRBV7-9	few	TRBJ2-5	CASSPSGGDEETQYF	TGTGCCAGCAGCCCATCCGGGGGAGATGAAGAGACCCAGTACTTC
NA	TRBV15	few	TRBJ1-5	CATSSTSNQPQHF	TGTGCCACCAGCAGTACCAGCAATCAGCCCCAGCATTTT
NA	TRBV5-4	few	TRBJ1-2	CASSNSFVDYGYTF	TGTGCCAGCAGCAACTCATTTGTGGACTATGGCTACACCTTC
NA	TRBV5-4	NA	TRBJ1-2	CASAAGGGYTF	TGTGCCAGCGCTGCCGGAGGGGGCTACACCTTC
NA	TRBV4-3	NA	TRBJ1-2	CASSHPGEKKSTNYGYTF	TGCGCCAGCAGCCACCCGGGGGAAAAGAAATCGACTAACTATGGCTACACCTTC
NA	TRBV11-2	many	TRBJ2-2	CASSLNTNTGELFF	TGTGCCAGCAGCTTGAACACTAACACCGGGGAGCTGTTTTTT
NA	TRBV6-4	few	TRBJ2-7	CASSAFLGAHEQYF	TGTGCCAGCAGTGCCTTCCTGGGAGCCCACGAGCAGTACTTC
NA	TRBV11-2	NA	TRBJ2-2	CASSPYEGATGELFF	TGTGCCAGCAGCCCCTATGAGGGTGCCACCGGGGAGCTGTTTTTT
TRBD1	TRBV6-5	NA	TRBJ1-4	CASRPDRAETNEKLFF	TGTGCCAGCAGACCCGACAGGGCTGAAACTAATGAAAAACTGTTTTTT
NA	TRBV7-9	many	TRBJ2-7	CASSLDSAEQYF	TGTGCCAGCAGCTTAGATTCGGCCGAGCAGTACTTC